These T cell receptor beta chains were read from a single sample in a study of cytotoxic CD8 clonotypes in ibrutinib-treated CLL. Sequenced by immunoSEQ multiplex PCR; TCRdb stores in-frame clones only, minus some. Among some 93,000 clones, 60% to 80% were seen once, and the ten largest hold 25% to 35%. Sequenced material: PBMCs, taken after 12 months of ibrutinib treatment. The receptors come from a human donor with chronic lymphocytic leukemia. CDR3s include the opening cysteine and the closing phenylalanine or tryptophan. A D gene is named only where the DNA matches it firmly. Clone sizes are given selectively: once, few, many, or a class where the clone is expanded.

j_call | d_call | clone_size | v_call | cdr3_nt | cdr3_aa
TRBJ2-7 | - | - | TRBV5-6 | TGTGCCAGCAGCCGGAGGCAGGGCTACGAGCAGTACTTC | CASSRRQGYEQYF
TRBJ2-7 | TRBD2 | - | TRBV9 | TGTGCCAGCAGCGTAGATAGTAGCGGGGGTTACGAGCAGTACTTC | CASSVDSSGGYEQYF
TRBJ2-7 | - | - | TRBV11-1 | TGTGCCAGCAGACCTAGCGTTCTTTCTTCCTACGAGCAGTACTTC | CASRPSVLSSYEQYF
TRBJ1-2 | - | - | TRBV28 | TGTGCCAGCAGTTTAAGGGGATCTGGCTACACCTTC | CASSLRGSGYTF
TRBJ1-2 | TRBD1 | - | TRBV9 | TGTGCCAGCAGCCCACAGGGGGGATATGGCTACACCTTC | CASSPQGGYGYTF
TRBJ2-7 | - | once | TRBV6-6 | TGTGCCAGCAGTTACTCGAATCAGGGAGTACGCGAGCAGTACTTC | CASSYSNQGVREQYF
TRBJ2-7 | - | - | TRBV4-2 | TGTGCCAGCAGCCAAGCCGGGACGGTGACCTACGAGCAGTACTTC | CASSQAGTVTYEQYF
TRBJ1-2 | TRBD1 | - | TRBV30 | TGTGCCTGGAGGGTTCAGGGGGCTAACTATGGCTACACCTTC | CAWRVQGANYGYTF
TRBJ1-3 | - | - | TRBV7-3 | TGTGCCAGCAGCTTAGAACCGGGCGCGAGAGGAAACACCATATATTTT | CASSLEPGARGNTIYF
TRBJ1-2 | - | - | TRBV5-6 | TGTGCCAGCAGCCCGGGGGCGGCTGGCTACACCTTC | CASSPGAAGYTF
TRBJ2-1 | - | - | TRBV18 | TGTGCCAGCTCCATGACTACAGGGAGGGCCCGGGGCAATGAGCAGTTCTTC | CASSMTTGRARGNEQFF
TRBJ1-2 | - | - | TRBV2 | TGTGCCAGCAGTGAAGCCGTGAAGAGCCATGGCTACACCTTC | CASSEAVKSHGYTF
TRBJ1-2 | - | - | TRBV28 | TGTGCCAGCACAGGGGAAAGGTATGGCTACACCTTC | CASTGERYGYTF
TRBJ1-1 | - | - | TRBV18 | TGTGCCAGCTCACCACGGGGGGACAACACTGAAGCTTTCTTT | CASSPRGDNTEAFF
TRBJ2-7 | - | - | TRBV27 | TGTGCCAGCAGCCCTCGCCCCAGGGGCTCCTACGAGCAGTACTTC | CASSPRPRGSYEQYF
TRBJ1-1 | - | - | TRBV11-3 | TGTGCCAGCAGCTTAAAGGGTGAAGCTTTCTTT | CASSLKGEAFF
TRBJ1-1 | - | - | TRBV6-6 | TGTGCCAGCAGTAATTTGGCGGACAGTGAAGCTTTCTTT | CASSNLADSEAFF
TRBJ2-5 | - | - | TRBV11-1 | TGTGCCAGCAGCTTACGAGGGGGGGGTCGGGAGACCCAGTACTTC | CASSLRGGGRETQYF
TRBJ2-1 | TRBD2 | once | TRBV9 | TGTGCCAGCAGCGTAGTTGGGACTAGCGGGACTGAGCAGTTCTTC | CASSVVGTSGTEQFF
TRBJ2-7 | TRBD1 | - | TRBV7-3 | TGTGCCAGCAGCTGGCGAAGGGGCCGACAGGGGGGAGGAGAGCAGTACTTC | CASSWRRGRQGGGEQYF
TRBJ2-2 | TRBD2 | - | TRBV18 | TGTGCCAGCCCCCCCACAGCGGGGGGATCCACCGGGGAGCTGTTTTTT | CASPPTAGGSTGELFF
TRBJ2-5 | - | - | TRBV5-5 | TGTGCCAGCAGCTCCGGAGGGGAGACCCAGTACTTC | CASSSGGETQYF
TRBJ2-7 | TRBD2 | - | TRBV2 | TGTGCCAGCAGGGAACTAGCGGGGGGGTCCTACGAGCAGTACTTC | CASRELAGGSYEQYF
TRBJ1-1 | - | - | TRBV19 | TGTGCCAGTAGTATCTCGGACACGACTGAAGCTTTCTTT | CASSISDTTEAFF
TRBJ1-2 | - | - | TRBV28 | TGTGCCAGCAGTCTACAGGGAGGGGGCTATGGCTACACCTTC | CASSLQGGGYGYTF
TRBJ1-4 | TRBD1 | - | TRBV19 | TGTGCCAGCCACCCAGGGGGATCGGAAAAACTGTTTTTT | CASHPGGSEKLFF
TRBJ1-6 | - | - | TRBV6-5 | TGTGCCAGCAGTTACTCGTCGAATTCACCCCTCCACTTT | CASSYSSNSPLHF
TRBJ1-5 | - | - | TRBV6-4 | TGTGCCAGCAGTGACTCGGAGGGTCAGCCCCAGCATTTT | CASSDSEGQPQHF
TRBJ2-1 | TRBD1 | - | TRBV2 | TGTGCCAGCAGCCCGGGACAGGGGGCAGACAATGAGCAGTTCTTC | CASSPGQGADNEQFF
TRBJ1-4 | - | few | TRBV2 | TGTGCCAGCAGGGGCCTAGGAAAACTGTTTTTT | CASRGLGKLFF
TRBJ1-2 | - | - | TRBV7-2 | TGTGCCAGCAGCTTAGTCCATAGCTTCCCAGCCTATGGCTACACCTTC | CASSLVHSFPAYGYTF
TRBJ2-7 | - | - | TRBV6-1 | TGTGCCAGCAGTGAATGGGCAACGAGCACCTACGAGCAGTACTTC | CASSEWATSTYEQYF
TRBJ2-5 | TRBD2 | - | TRBV5-1 | TGCGCCAGCAGCTTGGGCGGGACTAGCGGGGGAGAGACCCAGTACTTC | CASSLGGTSGGETQYF
TRBJ1-4 | TRBD1 | - | TRBV4-3 | TGCGCCAGCAGCCAAGATATAGGACAGGGCGACCGGAATGAAAAACTGTTTTTT | CASSQDIGQGDRNEKLFF
TRBJ2-7 | - | - | TRBV6-5 | TGTGCCAGCTCACAGGGAAGCGGGTACGAGCAGTACTTC | CASSQGSGYEQYF
TRBJ1-2 | - | - | TRBV6-6 | TGTGCCAGCAGTTACTCGGCCGACAGCAGTGGCTACACCTTC | CASSYSADSSGYTF
TRBJ1-5 | - | - | TRBV19 | TGTGCCAGTAGTATTGAAAACAGGGCGGGGAAGCCCCAGCATTTT | CASSIENRAGKPQHF